The 5 T cell receptor beta chains below come from one sample, sequenced in a study of memory CD8 T cells in hepatitis C reinfection. As to time point: peak reinfection, 3 to 8 weeks after reinfection detection. Sorted cells were sequenced directly ex vivo without any in vitro expansion. Produced via immunoSEQ multiplex PCR; TCRdb's table is partial and in-frame only. The table shows some 40,000 clones, with approximately 88% occurring only once. Sequencing was carried out using naive CD8+ T cells sorted from blood. These receptors originate from a man between 18 and 35 years old with hepatitis C virus infection.

This sequence joins TRBV19 and TRBJ1-1; D perhaps matches TRBD1 (6 bases). From germline, CDR1 is LNHDA and CDR2 SQIVND (reference sequence). CDR3 length equals 14 residues. V was clipped by 3 bases and J by 4 bases, with 12 bases between them. CDR3 region: CASSIGGSGTEAFF. For the CDR3, the DNA is TGTGCCAGTAGTATTGGGGGCAGCGGCACTGAAGCTTTCTTT.

The gene calls are TRBV5-1 and TRBJ2-7; D may be TRBD2 (5 bases). CDR1 and CDR2 (germline): SGHRS, YFSETQ. The germline V and J ends were trimmed by 4 bases and 0 bases, with 14 bases remaining between them. The CDR3 contains 15 residues. This CDR3 reads CASSEGPSSSYEQYV. The DNA of the CDR3 is TGCGCCAGCAGCGAGGGCCCTTCTAGCTCCTACGAGCAGTACGTC.

The rearrangement links TRBV7-9 to TRBJ1-4; TRBD1 agrees at 7 bases. After removal of 1 base from V and 5 bases from J, the junction contained 4 bases not matched to a gene. This CDR3 has 15 residues. CDR1 and CDR2 from the germline V gene are SEHNR and FQNEAQ (reference sequence). As DNA, the CDR3 is TGTGCCAGCAGCTTAGTTCAGGGGGTAAATGAAAAACTGTTTTTT. Its translation is CASSLVQGVNEKLFF.

The chain has TRBV19 and TRBJ1-5; unclear D gene. This CDR3 comprises 15 residues. Per the germline V gene, CDR1 is LNHDA and CDR2 is SQIVND (reference sequence). V was trimmed by 6 bases and J by 0 bases, leaving 12 bases between them. The DNA of the CDR3 is TGTGCCAGTAGGGCAGATAGCTATAGCAATCAGCCCCAGCATTTT. Translation gives CASRADSYSNQPQHF.

The V and J genes are TRBV27 and TRBJ2-7; no reliable D call. Germline loops: CDR1 MNHEY, CDR2 SMNVEV (reference sequence). V shed 6 bases and J shed 0 bases, with 6 bases lying between them. This CDR3 is built from 12 residues. The CDR3 bases are TGTGCCAGCAGCTCCAGCTCCTACGAGCAGTACTTC. It encodes CASSSSSYEQYF.